The entry below describes one T cell receptor (beta chain). Its antigen specificity is not known. Within one base of it there is no much larger clone, and no base qualities were kept. Samples from volunteer blood donors who had recovered from COVID-19 were contributed by a second Seattle source. The collaborating institutions used their own protocols to collect whole blood in K2EDTA tubes. Collaborator samples were shipped for TCRbeta analysis as frozen whole blood, isolated PBMCs, or DNA extracted from either sample type. TCRbeta CDR3 regions were amplified from genomic DNA by means of the immunoSEQ Assay, a bias-controlled multiplex PCR. The source study handled its data this way. Nucleated cell counts per sample were estimated from amplification of reference gene primers within the assay. Sequence reads were collapsed and filtered to measure the absolute abundance of every unique TCRbeta CDR3 rearrangement. For each sample, productive Simpson clonality was calculated by taking the square root of Simpson's diversity index across productive rearrangements. The immuneACCESS repertoire file appears here via TCRdb, limited to in-frame rearrangements. These files lack a portion of the clones; in checked studies, under half of the deficit traces to unresolved V genes, and the cause of the others is not known. D and trimming come from the DNA, and the V and J calls and clone size come from that table. The sample contains 250,000 to 300,000 clones, around 90% of them found a single time. Clones ranked in the top ten supply 0.94% of the sample.

This specimen belongs to a study of blood T cell repertoires in COVID-19 (dated by TCRdb to the early 2020s). Background on the whole study: Samples covering the acute and convalescent phases of COVID-19 were provided by collaborators in the United States, Italy and Spain. The material from the prospective study consisted of cDNA or gDNA derived from T cells, B-cell-depleted T cells, or PBMCs. Subjects who had been exposed to COVID-19, were actively infected with it, or had recovered from it provided the deeply sampled blood TCRbeta repertoires that made up the dataset. A freely available public database, intended as a resource for researchers studying the immune response to SARS-CoV-2, is where the repertoires were released. Samples came from the ongoing ImmuneRACE study (first 160 participants) plus 1,254 subjects from 6 global collaborators. The sample metadata nearly always contained a de-identified subject ID, COVID-19 status, age in years and sex. HLA class I and class II types, where available, came from metadata supplied by the sample provider rather than from assay-based typing.

Summary of the overall study and its limitations: Clinical and demographic metadata were provided uncurated, with the amount varying by source and participant.

The germline V and J ends show losses of 4 bases and 7 bases respectively, and no gene match explains 6 bases of the junction. Spanning cysteine to phenylalanine, the CDR3 consists of 13 amino acids. The retained sequence is limited to the CDR3, 39 bases, with the frame set at the first base. For CDR1 and CDR2, the germline V gene (reference sequence) lists LGHDT and YNNKEL. The sequenced sample consisted of peripheral blood. The clonotype comes from a woman in her 40s who had recovered from COVID-19. This chain is built from TRBV3-1 (or the pseudogene TRBV3-2) and TRBJ2-5, with TRBD2 matching 7 junction bases. The DNA reads TGTGCCAGCAGCCGCGTGGGAGGGGCGACCCAGTACTTC. Its protein reads: CASSRVGGATQYF.